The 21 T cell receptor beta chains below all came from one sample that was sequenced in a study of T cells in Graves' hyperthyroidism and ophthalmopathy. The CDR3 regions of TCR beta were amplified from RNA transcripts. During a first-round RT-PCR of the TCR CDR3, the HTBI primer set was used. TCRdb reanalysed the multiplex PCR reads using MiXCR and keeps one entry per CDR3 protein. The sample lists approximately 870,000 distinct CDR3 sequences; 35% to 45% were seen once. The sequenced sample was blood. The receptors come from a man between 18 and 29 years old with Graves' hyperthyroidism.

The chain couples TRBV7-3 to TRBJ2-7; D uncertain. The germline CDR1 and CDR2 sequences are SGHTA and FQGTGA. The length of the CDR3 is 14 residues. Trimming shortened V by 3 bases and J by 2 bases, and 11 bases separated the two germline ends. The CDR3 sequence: CASSFAGPTYEQYF. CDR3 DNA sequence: TGTGCCAGCAGCTTTGCCGGGCCCACCTACGAGCAGTACTTC.

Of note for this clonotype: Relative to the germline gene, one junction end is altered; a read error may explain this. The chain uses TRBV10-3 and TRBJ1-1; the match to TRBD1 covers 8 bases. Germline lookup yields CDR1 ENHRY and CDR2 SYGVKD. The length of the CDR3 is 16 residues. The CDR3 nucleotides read TGTGCCGTCAGTCGTAGACAGGGGTCTTCAGTCACTGAAGCTTTCTTT. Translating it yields CAVSRRQGSSVTEAFF.

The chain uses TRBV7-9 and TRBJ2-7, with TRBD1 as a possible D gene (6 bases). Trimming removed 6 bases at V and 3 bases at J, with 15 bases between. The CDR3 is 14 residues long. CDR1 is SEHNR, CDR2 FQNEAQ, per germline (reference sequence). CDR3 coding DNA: TGTGCCAGCAGTCGGACAGAAACAGTCTACGAGCAGTACTTC. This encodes CASSRTETVYEQYF.

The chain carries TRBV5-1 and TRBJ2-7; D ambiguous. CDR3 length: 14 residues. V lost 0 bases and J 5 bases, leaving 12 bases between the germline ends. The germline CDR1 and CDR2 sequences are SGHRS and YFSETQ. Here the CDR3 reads CASSLGVGIHEQYF. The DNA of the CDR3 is TGCGCCAGCAGCTTGGGGGTTGGGATCCACGAGCAGTACTTC.

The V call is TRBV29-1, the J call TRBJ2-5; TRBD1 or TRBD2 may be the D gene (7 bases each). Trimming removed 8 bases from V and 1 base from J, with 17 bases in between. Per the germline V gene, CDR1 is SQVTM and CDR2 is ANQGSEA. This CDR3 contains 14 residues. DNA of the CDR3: TGCAGCTTGGCGGCAGGGGGGGCCCAAGAGACCCAGTACTTC. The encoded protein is CSLAAGGAQETQYF.

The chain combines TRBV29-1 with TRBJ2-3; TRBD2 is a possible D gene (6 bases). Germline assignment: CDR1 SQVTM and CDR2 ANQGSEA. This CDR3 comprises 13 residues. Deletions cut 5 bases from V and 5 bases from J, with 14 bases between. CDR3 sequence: CSVNGGRGDTQYF. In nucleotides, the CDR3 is TGCAGCGTTAACGGAGGGCGGGGAGATACGCAGTATTTT.

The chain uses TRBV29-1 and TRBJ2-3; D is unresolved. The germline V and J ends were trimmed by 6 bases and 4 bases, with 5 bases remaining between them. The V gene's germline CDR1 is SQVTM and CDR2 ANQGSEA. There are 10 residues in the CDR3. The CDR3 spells CSVTADTQYF. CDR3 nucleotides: TGCAGCGTAACGGCAGATACGCAGTATTTT.

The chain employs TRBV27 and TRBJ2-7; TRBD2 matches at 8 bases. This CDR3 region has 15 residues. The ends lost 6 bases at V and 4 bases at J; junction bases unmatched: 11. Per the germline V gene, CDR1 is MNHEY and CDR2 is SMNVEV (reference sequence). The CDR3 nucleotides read TGTGCCAGCAGCCTTAGCGGGAACGGACTGTACGAGCAGTACTTC. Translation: CASSLSGNGLYEQYF.

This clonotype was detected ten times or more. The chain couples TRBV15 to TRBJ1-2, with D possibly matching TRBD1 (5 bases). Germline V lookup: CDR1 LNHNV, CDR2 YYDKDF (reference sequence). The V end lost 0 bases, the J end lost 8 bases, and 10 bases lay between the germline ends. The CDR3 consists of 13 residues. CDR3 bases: TGTGCCACCAGCAGAGATTTGGGGGGGGGCTACACCTTC. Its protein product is CATSRDLGGGYTF.

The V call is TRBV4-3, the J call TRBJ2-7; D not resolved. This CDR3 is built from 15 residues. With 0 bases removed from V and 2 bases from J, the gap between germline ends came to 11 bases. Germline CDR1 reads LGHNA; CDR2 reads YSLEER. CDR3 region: CASSQDAGITYEQYF. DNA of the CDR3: TGCGCCAGCAGCCAAGACGCCGGCATTACCTACGAGCAGTACTTC.

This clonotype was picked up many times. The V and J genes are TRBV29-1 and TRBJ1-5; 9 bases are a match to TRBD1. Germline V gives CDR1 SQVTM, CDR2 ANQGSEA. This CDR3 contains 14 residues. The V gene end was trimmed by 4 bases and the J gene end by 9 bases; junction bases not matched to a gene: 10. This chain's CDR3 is CSVGPGTGIGPQHF. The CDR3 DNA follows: TGCAGCGTTGGTCCCGGGACAGGGATTGGGCCCCAGCATTTT.

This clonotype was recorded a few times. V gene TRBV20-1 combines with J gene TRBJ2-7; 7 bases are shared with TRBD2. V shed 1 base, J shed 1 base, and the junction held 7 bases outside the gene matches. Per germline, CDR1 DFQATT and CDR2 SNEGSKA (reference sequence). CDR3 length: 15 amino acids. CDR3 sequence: CSARGPGLTSYEQYF. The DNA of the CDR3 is TGCAGTGCTAGAGGTCCGGGACTAACATCCTACGAGCAGTACTTC.

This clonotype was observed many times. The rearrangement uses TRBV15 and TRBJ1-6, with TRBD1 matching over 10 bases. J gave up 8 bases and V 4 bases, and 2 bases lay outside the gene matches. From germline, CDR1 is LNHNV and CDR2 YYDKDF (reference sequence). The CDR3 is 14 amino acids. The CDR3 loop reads CATSKGQGYSPLHF. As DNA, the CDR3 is TGTGCCACCAGCAAGGGACAGGGGTATTCACCCCTCCACTTT. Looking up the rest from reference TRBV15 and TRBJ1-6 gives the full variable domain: DAMVIQNPRYQVTQFGKPVTLSCSQTLNHNVMYWYQQKSSQAPKLLFHYYDKDFNNEADTPDNFQSRRPNTSFCFLDIRSPGLGDTAMYLCATSKGQGYSPLHFGNGTRLTVT.

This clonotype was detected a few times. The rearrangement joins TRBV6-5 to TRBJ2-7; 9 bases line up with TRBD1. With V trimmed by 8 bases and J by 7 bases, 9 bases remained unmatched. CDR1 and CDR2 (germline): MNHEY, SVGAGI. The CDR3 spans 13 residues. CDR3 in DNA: TGTGCCAGCTCCGGGACAGGGCGGGGTGAGCAGTACTTC. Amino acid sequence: CASSGTGRGEQYF.

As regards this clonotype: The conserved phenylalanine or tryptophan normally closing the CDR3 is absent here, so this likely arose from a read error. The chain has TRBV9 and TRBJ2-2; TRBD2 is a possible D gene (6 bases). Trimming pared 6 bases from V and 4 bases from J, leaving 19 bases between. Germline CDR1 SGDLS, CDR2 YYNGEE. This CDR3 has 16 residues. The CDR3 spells CASTSEAGRSTGELFS. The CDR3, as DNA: TGTGCCAGCACCTCGGAGGCGGGGAGGAGCACCGGGGAGCTGTTTTCT.

CDR3 protein: CASSLVWLPVYEQYF. CDR3 nucleotide sequence: TGTGCCAGCAGCTTGGTCTGGCTACCGGTCTACGAGCAGTACTTC. The genes are TRBV5-6 and TRBJ2-7, with D unresolved. Germline V lookup: CDR1 SGHDT, CDR2 YYEEEE. The length of the CDR3 is 15 residues. V lost 0 bases and J lost 3, with 13 bases in between.

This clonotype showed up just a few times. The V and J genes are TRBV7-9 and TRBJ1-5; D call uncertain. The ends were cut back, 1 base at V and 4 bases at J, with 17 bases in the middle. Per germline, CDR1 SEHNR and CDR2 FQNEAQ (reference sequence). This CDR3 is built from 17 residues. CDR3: CASSLDQEAVENQPQHF. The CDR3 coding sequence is TGTGCCAGCAGCTTAGATCAGGAGGCTGTTGAAAATCAGCCCCAGCATTTT.

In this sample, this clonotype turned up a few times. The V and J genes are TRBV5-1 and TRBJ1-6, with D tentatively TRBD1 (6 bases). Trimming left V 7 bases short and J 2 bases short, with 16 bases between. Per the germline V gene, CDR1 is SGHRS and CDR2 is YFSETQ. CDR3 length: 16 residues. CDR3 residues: CASSQEGEAYNSPLHF. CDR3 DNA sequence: TGCGCCAGCTCCCAGGAGGGGGAAGCCTATAATTCACCCCTCCACTTT.

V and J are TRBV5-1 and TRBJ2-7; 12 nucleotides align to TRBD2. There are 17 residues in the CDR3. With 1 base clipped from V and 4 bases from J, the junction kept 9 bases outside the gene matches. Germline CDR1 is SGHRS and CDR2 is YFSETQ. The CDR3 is CASSLWGLAGGRYEQYF. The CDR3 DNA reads TGCGCCAGCAGCTTGTGGGGGCTAGCGGGAGGGCGGTACGAGCAGTACTTC. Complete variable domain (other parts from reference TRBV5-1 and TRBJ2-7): KAGVTQTPRYLIKTRGQQVTLSCSPISGHRSVSWYQQTPGQGLQFLFEYFSETQRNKGNFPGRFSGRQFSNSRSEMNVSTLELGDSALYLCASSLWGLAGGRYEQYFGPGTRLTVT.

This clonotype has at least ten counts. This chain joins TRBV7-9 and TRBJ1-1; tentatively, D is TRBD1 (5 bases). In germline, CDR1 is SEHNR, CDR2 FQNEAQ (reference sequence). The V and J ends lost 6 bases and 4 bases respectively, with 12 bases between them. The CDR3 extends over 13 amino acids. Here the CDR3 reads CASRFTGSTEAFF. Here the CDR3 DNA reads TGTGCCAGCAGGTTTACAGGAAGCACTGAAGCTTTCTTT.

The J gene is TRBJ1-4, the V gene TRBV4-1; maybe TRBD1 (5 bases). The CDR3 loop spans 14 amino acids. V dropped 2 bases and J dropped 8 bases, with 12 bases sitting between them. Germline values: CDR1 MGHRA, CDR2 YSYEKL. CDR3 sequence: CASSQPGLKEKLFF. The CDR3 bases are TGCGCCAGCAGCCAACCGGGACTTAAAGAAAAACTGTTTTTT.